Listed below are T cell receptor beta chains from one sample, sequenced in a study of a mutant IDH1 vaccine in newly diagnosed glioma. Clones were sequenced by immunoSEQ multiplex PCR, and TCRdb holds only the in-frame ones, with some missing. The table has about 67,000 clones, approximately 82% seen once; the top ten hold about 4.8%. This specimen was peripheral blood mononuclear cells (PBMCs), taken from a glioma patient treated with radiotherapy, temozolomide or both. The receptors derive from a woman aged 18-29 years with glioma. Some clones in this sample may be carry-over from other donors' samples. Each CDR3 is given with its conserved first and last residue. The D gene is left open where the match is weak. Clone sizes are given selectively: once, few, many, or a class where the clone is expanded.

V	J	size	D	DNA	CDR3
TRBV2	TRBJ2-7	-	-	TGTGCCGGGGGCGCCAGCGGCGCCTACGAGCAGTACTTC	CAGGASGAYEQYF
TRBV15	TRBJ1-2	-	TRBD1	TGTGCCACCAGCAGAGGAGGGACAGGGGGCTATGGCTACACCTTC	CATSRGGTGGYGYTF
TRBV19	TRBJ1-1	-	TRBD1	TGTGCCAGTAGTATGGAGACAGGGGTGAACACTGAAGCTTTCTTT	CASSMETGVNTEAFF
TRBV29-1	TRBJ2-3	-	-	TGCAGCGTGAGGGGGGATACGCAGTATTTT	CSVRGDTQYF
TRBV30	TRBJ1-3	-	TRBD1	TGTGCCTGGAGTGCGAAGGGACAGGGCCTCTCTGGAAACACCATATATTTT	CAWSAKGQGLSGNTIYF
TRBV10-3	TRBJ2-3	-	TRBD1	TGTGCCATCAGCAACGGACAGGTTATCTCCACAGATACGCAGTATTTT	CAISNGQVISTDTQYF
TRBV7-8	TRBJ2-2	-	-	TGTGCCAGCAGCGACGGGATCCCGAACACCGGGGAGCTGTTTTTT	CASSDGIPNTGELFF
TRBV2	TRBJ2-7	-	-	TGTGCCAGCAGCCCCTGGACAGCTGGCTACGAGCAGTACTTC	CASSPWTAGYEQYF
TRBV7-9	TRBJ1-1	-	-	TGTGCCAGCAGCTTGCCCCCCATGAACACTGAAGCTTTCTTT	CASSLPPMNTEAFF
TRBV6-5	TRBJ2-7	-	-	TGTGCCAGCAGTCCCCTCTGGGAGGCGGACGAGCAGTACTTC	CASSPLWEADEQYF
TRBV5-1	TRBJ1-1	-	-	TGCGCCAGCAACGAGGAAGGGGCGAAACGTGAAGCTTTCTTT	CASNEEGAKREAFF
TRBV7-9	TRBJ1-2	-	TRBD1	TGTGCCAGCAGCGCCCCGGACAGGGCCGGCCTTAACTATGGCTACACCTTC	CASSAPDRAGLNYGYTF
TRBV7-3	TRBJ2-2	-	TRBD2	TGTGCCAGTACCCTCGGCGGCGGGGGGACGAACACCGGGGAGCTGTTTTTT	CASTLGGGGTNTGELFF
TRBV7-2	TRBJ2-4	-	TRBD2	TGTGCCAGCAGCTTAGCCCTGGCGGGGGGGTCCAAAAACATTCAGTACTTC	CASSLALAGGSKNIQYF
TRBV29-1	TRBJ1-6	-	-	TGCAGCGTGAGAGCGTCGGATAATTCACCCCTCCACTTT	CSVRASDNSPLHF
TRBV29-1	TRBJ1-4	-	TRBD1	TGCAGCGTGGATGGGACAGGGAGTGAAAAACTGTTTTTT	CSVDGTGSEKLFF
TRBV28	TRBJ1-5	-	-	TGTGCCAGCAGTTTCGGGGGGCGGAATCAGCCCCAGCATTTT	CASSFGGRNQPQHF
TRBV5-1	TRBJ1-4	-	-	TGCGCCAGCAACTCCGGGGCAACTAATGAAAAACTGTTTTTT	CASNSGATNEKLFF
TRBV19	TRBJ1-2	once	-	TGTGCCAGTAGTATCCGGGGCAGGGGAGACTATGGCTACACCTTC	CASSIRGRGDYGYTF
TRBV5-1	TRBJ1-2	-	-	TGCGCCAGCAGCTTGGCCGGGGGGGCTCAGGACTATGGCTACACCTTC	CASSLAGGAQDYGYTF
TRBV6-7	TRBJ1-2	-	-	TGTGCCAGCAGTTACAAGGCAGAGAACTATGGCTACACCTTC	CASSYKAENYGYTF
TRBV18	TRBJ1-1	-	-	TGTGCCAGCTCTCCGGACAGAATGAACACTGAAGCTTTCTTT	CASSPDRMNTEAFF
TRBV7-2	TRBJ1-4	-	-	TGTGCCAGCAGGTCTGACAGGTTTAATGAAAAACTGTTTTTT	CASRSDRFNEKLFF